The sample holds many counts of the clone carrying this TCR beta chain. Its target is unknown. It was RNA transcripts that yielded the amplified TCR beta CDR3 regions. When the TCR CDR3 underwent first-round RT-PCR, the HTBI primer set was used. Via MiXCR, TCRdb re-called the multiplex PCR reads, giving one row per CDR3 protein. The data hold hundreds of thousands of distinct CDR3 sequences, with about 12% observed a single time. This sample was taken from a study of T cells in Graves' hyperthyroidism and ophthalmopathy. Study findings and constraints: Most thyroid clonotypes expanded above 0.001 were also detected in blood.

Sequenced input: blood. The source is a young woman with Graves' hyperthyroidism.

The CDR3 DNA reads as TGTGCCAGCAGCGCGAGGAGGCTCACTGAAGCTTTCTTT. Translation gives CASSARRLTEAFF. This sequence joins TRBV2 and TRBJ1-1; D is undetermined. This CDR3 region has 13 residues. Germline-derived CDR1 and CDR2 are SNHLY and FYNNEI. The V gene lost 6 bases and the J gene lost 4 bases, with 12 bases spanning the gap.